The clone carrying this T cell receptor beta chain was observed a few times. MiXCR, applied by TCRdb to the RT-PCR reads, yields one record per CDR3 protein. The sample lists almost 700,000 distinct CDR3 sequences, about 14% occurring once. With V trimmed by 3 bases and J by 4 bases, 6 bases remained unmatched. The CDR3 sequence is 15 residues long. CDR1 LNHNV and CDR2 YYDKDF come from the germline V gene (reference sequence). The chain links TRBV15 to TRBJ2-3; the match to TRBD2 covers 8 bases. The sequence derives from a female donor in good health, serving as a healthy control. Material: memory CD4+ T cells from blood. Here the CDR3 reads CATSSVAGRADTQYF. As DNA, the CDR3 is TGTGCCACCAGCAGTGTAGCGGGAAGGGCAGATACGCAGTATTTT.